Listed below are T cell receptor beta chains from one sample, sequenced in a study of graft-versus-host responses after intestinal transplantation. The data were produced by immunoSEQ multiplex PCR, yet TCRdb's version contains in-frame clones alone and is incomplete. The sample shows tens of thousands of clones, 89% of them seen only once. No antigen is known for these receptors. Here the sequenced sample was unstimulated CD8+ T cells sorted from spleen or lymph node cells, taken before intestinal transplant. The receptors were gathered from a human donor who received an intestinal transplant. The CDR3 runs from the conserved cysteine through the conserved F or W. A D gene is named only where the DNA matches it firmly. Expanded clones are given a class, and other clones once, few, many or no size at all.

abundance	v_gene	j_gene	d_gene	CDR3nt	CDR3aa
NA	TRBV19	TRBJ1-2	TRBD1	TGTGCCAGTAGTGATGGGGGACCGGGACAGGAGGACCTTGGCTATGGCTACACCTTC	CASSDGGPGQEDLGYGYTF
NA	TRBV4-1	TRBJ2-3	NA	TGCGCCAGCAGCCAAGCTACAGGATTAGCGCAGTATTTT	CASSQATGLAQYF
NA	TRBV28	TRBJ2-7	TRBD2	TGTGCCAGCAGTTTTCCGCGGGAGGGTTTCCGTCACGAGCAGTACTTC	CASSFPREGFRHEQYF
NA	TRBV6-5	TRBJ1-6	NA	TGTGCCAGCAGTTACGGCGGGTATTCACCCCTCCACTTT	CASSYGGYSPLHF
NA	TRBV11-2	TRBJ2-7	NA	TGTGCCAGCAGCCCCGGGGGCTCCTACGAGCAGTACTTC	CASSPGGSYEQYF
NA	TRBV5-6	TRBJ2-1	TRBD2	TGTGCCAGCAGCCTTCGGGAGGCGAGGTTCTTC	CASSLREARFF
NA	TRBV4-1	TRBJ2-7	TRBD2	TGCGCCAGCAGCCAAGAATCGGGAGGCGTCTACGAGCAGTACTTC	CASSQESGGVYEQYF
NA	TRBV27	TRBJ2-2	TRBD1	TGTGCCAGCAGTACTATTATCTGGGACAGGGTGGCAACCGGGGAGCTGTTTTTT	CASSTIIWDRVATGELFF
NA	TRBV28	TRBJ2-1	NA	TGTGCCAGCAGTTTACGGGGGTCCCCCTACAATGAGCAGTTCTTC	CASSLRGSPYNEQFF
NA	TRBV9	TRBJ2-7	NA	TGTGCCAGCAGCGTAGGGAGCGGGCCCTACGAGCAGTACTTC	CASSVGSGPYEQYF
NA	TRBV5-1	TRBJ1-6	NA	TGCGCCAGCAGCTTTCGGACAGAGGTTTCACCCCTCCACTTT	CASSFRTEVSPLHF
NA	TRBV6-1	TRBJ2-7	TRBD2	TGTGCCAGCAGTGCCGGACTAGCGGGCATCCCGACTTACGAGCAGTACTTC	CASSAGLAGIPTYEQYF
NA	TRBV28	TRBJ2-7	TRBD2	TGTGCCAGCAGTTTACGAAAATACCCCAGGCGGGGGTTTTACGAGCAGTACTTC	CASSLRKYPRRGFYEQYF
NA	TRBV21-1	TRBJ2-3	NA	TGTGCCAGCAGCACGGGGACTACGGATACGCAGTATTTT	CASSTGTTDTQYF
NA	TRBV28	TRBJ2-7	TRBD1	TGTGCCAGCGGGGGGACAGGGACTTACTACGAGCAGTACTTC	CASGGTGTYYEQYF
NA	TRBV9	TRBJ1-2	NA	TGTGCCAGCAGCGTGCGGGAGGAGGCCGACTATGGCTACACCTTC	CASSVREEADYGYTF
NA	TRBV19	TRBJ1-6	TRBD1	TGTGCCAGTAGGAAACAGGGGTCTCTCTCACCCCTCCACTTT	CASRKQGSLSPLHF
NA	TRBV7-3	TRBJ2-7	TRBD2	TGTGCCAGCAGCTCCTCTAGCGGGGACGAGCAGTACTTC	CASSSSSGDEQYF
NA	TRBV18	TRBJ2-1	TRBD2	TGTGCCAGCTCACCACGTAGTCGGGGGGATGAGCAGTTCTTC	CASSPRSRGDEQFF
NA	TRBV28	TRBJ1-2	TRBD1	TGTGCCAGCACCTCCCCGACAGGGCTTTGGGTTAACTATGGCTACACCTTC	CASTSPTGLWVNYGYTF
NA	TRBV19	TRBJ2-1	NA	TGTGCCAGTAGAAAACCTCCCCAGGATGAGCAGTTCTTC	CASRKPPQDEQFF
NA	TRBV7-3	TRBJ2-1	TRBD1	TGTGCCAGCAGCTTTACAGGGGGGACCTACAATGAGCAGTTCTTC	CASSFTGGTYNEQFF
once	TRBV4-1	TRBJ2-1	TRBD1	TGCGCCAGCAGCCAACAAGGGACAGGGGCCTACAATGAGCAGTTCTTC	CASSQQGTGAYNEQFF
NA	TRBV7-4	TRBJ1-1	TRBD1	TGTGCCAGCAGCCCCCAGGACAGGCCGATCACTGAAGCTTTCTTT	CASSPQDRPITEAFF
once	TRBV27	TRBJ1-2	TRBD1	TGTGCCAGCTCCGGGACAGCGGACAACTATGGCTACACCTTC	CASSGTADNYGYTF
few	TRBV28	TRBJ1-1	TRBD1	TGTGCCAGCAGTCCCGGGACAGTAGAGTACACTGAAGCTTTCTTT	CASSPGTVEYTEAFF
once	TRBV4-2	TRBJ2-3	TRBD2	TGTGCCAGCAGCCAAGATAGCGGGGGGGCAGATACGCAGTATTTT	CASSQDSGGADTQYF
NA	TRBV9	TRBJ2-1	TRBD2	TGTGCCAGCAGCCCGAGTAGCGGGGAGGGCTACAATGAGCAGTTCTTC	CASSPSSGEGYNEQFF
NA	TRBV27	TRBJ2-1	TRBD2	TGTGCCAGCAGGTCGGGACTAGCGGGCTACAATGAGCAGTTCTTC	CASRSGLAGYNEQFF
NA	TRBV7-9	TRBJ2-7	TRBD2	TGTGCCAGCAGCCATACTAGCGGGAGGTGGTACGAGCAGTACTTC	CASSHTSGRWYEQYF
medium-sized	TRBV7-2	TRBJ2-7	NA	TGTGCCAGCAGCTTTATGCATGGCCCCTACGAGCAGTACTTC	CASSFMHGPYEQYF
NA	TRBV27	TRBJ2-5	NA	TGTGCCAGCAAAACTCGGCAGGCCCCAGAGACCCAGTACTTC	CASKTRQAPETQYF
NA	TRBV7-6	TRBJ1-1	NA	TGTGCCAGCAGCCGAGGGGCGGGAGGCACTGAAGCTTTCTTT	CASSRGAGGTEAFF
medium-sized	TRBV7-6	TRBJ2-3	NA	TGTGCCAGCAGCTTGCAGGGTAACACAGATACGCAGTATTTT	CASSLQGNTDTQYF
once	TRBV30	TRBJ1-4	TRBD1	TGTGCCTGGAGTGCCCAGGGGCAGGGGGCAACTAATGAAAAACTGTTTTTT	CAWSAQGQGATNEKLFF
once	TRBV7-3	TRBJ2-7	TRBD1	TGTGCCAGCAGCTTCCAAGACAGGGGGGTTGGTTACGAGCAGTACTTC	CASSFQDRGVGYEQYF
NA	TRBV2	TRBJ2-3	NA	TGTGCCAGCAGTGATAACGACGGAGAGGGAGACACAGATACGCAGTATTTT	CASSDNDGEGDTDTQYF
NA	TRBV7-2	TRBJ2-7	NA	TGTGCCAGCAGCTTAGGGGTGGGGCCATACGAGCAGTACTTC	CASSLGVGPYEQYF
once	TRBV5-1	TRBJ2-7	NA	TGCGCCAGCAGCCCCACTTATTCCTACGAGCAGTACTTC	CASSPTYSYEQYF
NA	TRBV4-2	TRBJ1-2	NA	TGTGCCAGCAGCCAAGGGAGGGGAAATGGCTACACCTTC	CASSQGRGNGYTF
NA	TRBV5-1	TRBJ2-3	NA	TGCGCCAGCAGCCCGGAAGCAGACGGGGGACCTTTGAATACGCAGTATTTT	CASSPEADGGPLNTQYF
NA	TRBV5-1	TRBJ1-6	TRBD1	TGCGCCAGCAGCTCGGACAGGGGATATAATTCACCCCTCCACTTT	CASSSDRGYNSPLHF
NA	TRBV29-1	TRBJ2-7	NA	TGCAGCGTTGAAGATGTGCGGTTATCGGGCGGGTACGAGCAGTACTTC	CSVEDVRLSGGYEQYF
NA	TRBV19	TRBJ2-7	NA	TGTGCCAGTAGTTCCGGACCCCCGGGGAGCTACGAGCAGTACTTC	CASSSGPPGSYEQYF
NA	TRBV4-1	TRBJ1-1	NA	TGCGCCAGCAGCCAAGTTGCGGGGGCAGCCAGGGGAGAAGCTTTCTTT	CASSQVAGAARGEAFF
NA	TRBV6-1	TRBJ1-2	NA	TGTGCCAGCTGGACAGCCGTACCCACCTTC	CASWTAVPTF
NA	TRBV4-2	TRBJ2-6	NA	TGTGCCAGCAGCCAAGGGGACACTGAACTCGCTGGGGCCAACGTCCTGACTTTC	CASSQGDTELAGANVLTF
NA	TRBV5-6	TRBJ2-1	TRBD2	TGTGCCAGCAGCTTCCCGACTAGCGGGAGGGGTCCCTACAATGAGCAGTTCTTC	CASSFPTSGRGPYNEQFF
NA	TRBV15	TRBJ1-4	TRBD1	TGTGCCACCAGCAGGGGACAGGGGTGGGAAAAACTGTTTTTT	CATSRGQGWEKLFF
NA	TRBV19	TRBJ2-2	NA	TGTGCCAGTAGTATTACTAGTGCGGCCGGGGAGCTGTTTTTT	CASSITSAAGELFF
NA	TRBV6-5	TRBJ2-1	NA	TGTGCCAGCAGTTATCGGGGGTTGGAGCAGTTCTTC	CASSYRGLEQFF
NA	TRBV9	TRBJ1-2	NA	TGTGCCAGCAGCGTAGACGGTAGGGGCTATGGCTACACCTTC	CASSVDGRGYGYTF
once	TRBV9	TRBJ2-2	NA	TGTGCCAGCAGCCTCGGGGGATCGGCAACCGGGGAGCTGTTTTTT	CASSLGGSATGELFF